Included here is one T cell receptor beta chain sequence, with context. Its antigen is currently unknown. This table comes from immunoSEQ multiplex PCR, and its TCRdb copy is limited to in-frame clones, with some not included. The sample has over a million clones, roughly 96% seen once. The sample is drawn from a study of shared clonotypes between healthy human individuals. Across the whole study: Contributing individuals were a couple of females and a few males aged 18 to 49.

Study conclusions and caveats: Among several donors, roughly 5% of naive CD4 clonotypes were found in common. What rarefaction showed was incomplete sorted-subset sequencing despite large depth.

The receptor was isolated from a man aged 25-45 years in good health. Input material: naive CD4+ T cells sorted from blood. Indicated subset: CD45RA+ positively selected.

The CDR3 spells CASTDRGGVGARDEQFF. The CDR3 region has the DNA TGTGCCAGTACGGACAGGGGTGGGGTAGGGGCTAGGGATGAGCAGTTCTTC. The rearrangement links TRBV19 to TRBJ2-1; 9 nucleotides match TRBD1. The CDR3 has 17 residues. Looked up from germline, CDR1 is LNHDA and CDR2 is SQIVND (reference sequence). V was pared by 7 bases and J by 8 bases, with 18 bases of the junction left unmatched.